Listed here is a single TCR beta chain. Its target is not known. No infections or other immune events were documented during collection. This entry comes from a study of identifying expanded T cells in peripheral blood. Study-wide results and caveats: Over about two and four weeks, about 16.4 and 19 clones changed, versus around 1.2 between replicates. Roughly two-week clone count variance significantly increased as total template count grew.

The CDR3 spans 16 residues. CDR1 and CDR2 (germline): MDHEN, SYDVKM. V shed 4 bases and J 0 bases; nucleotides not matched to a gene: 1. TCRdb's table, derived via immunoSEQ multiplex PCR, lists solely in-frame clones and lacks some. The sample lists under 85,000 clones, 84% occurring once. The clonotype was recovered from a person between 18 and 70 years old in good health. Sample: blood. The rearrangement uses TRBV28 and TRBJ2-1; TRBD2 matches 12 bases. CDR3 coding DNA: TGTGCCAGCAGTTGGGGACTAGCGGGCTCCTACAATGAGCAGTTCTTC. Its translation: CASSWGLAGSYNEQFF.